The 6 T cell receptor beta chains below were found in one sample sequenced in a study of blood T cell repertoires in COVID-19. Libraries were prepared by immunoSEQ multiplex PCR; TCRdb keeps only in-frame clonotypes and omits some of them. The profile covers around 320,000 clones, with 90% appearing a single time and almost 4% taken by the ten largest. Sequenced sample: PBMCs or T cells enriched from blood (not recorded which). The receptors derive from a woman between 25 and 40 years old who had been exposed to COVID-19.

The J gene is TRBJ2-2, the V gene TRBV4-1, with 15 bases lining up with TRBD2. Germline CDR1 MGHRA, CDR2 YSYEKL. Trimming cost V 4 bases and J 5 bases; bases outside gene matches: 5. The CDR3 loop spans 17 amino acids. The CDR3 DNA reads TGCGCCAGCAGCCTGCGGACTAGCGGGGGGGCGACCGGGGAGCTGTTTTTT. This sequence encodes CASSLRTSGGATGELFF.

The CDR3 sequence: CASSRQGTPEAFF. CDR3 sequence (DNA): TGCGCCAGCAGCCGACAGGGAACTCCTGAAGCTTTCTTT. The genes are TRBV5-1 and TRBJ1-1; the match to TRBD1 covers 7 bases. CDR1 is SGHRS and CDR2 is YFSETQ in the germline V gene. V shed 4 bases and J 6 bases; nucleotides not matched to a gene: 6. The CDR3 extends over 13 amino acids. Full variable domain (missing parts from reference TRBV5-1 and TRBJ1-1): KAGVTQTPRYLIKTRGQQVTLSCSPISGHRSVSWYQQTPGQGLQFLFEYFSETQRNKGNFPGRFSGRQFSNSRSEMNVSTLELGDSALYLCASSRQGTPEAFFGQGTRLTVV.

V usage is TRBV2 and J usage is TRBJ1-6; 8 bases agree with TRBD1. This CDR3 has 16 residues. Germline loops: CDR1 SNHLY, CDR2 FYNNEI. Trimming removed 4 bases from V and 0 bases from J; junction bases left unmatched: 2. The CDR3 region has the DNA TGTGCCAGCAGTGGACAGGGGAGCTCCTATAATTCACCCCTCCACTTT. Translating gives CASSGQGSSYNSPLHF.

V usage is TRBV9 and J usage is TRBJ2-3; 8 nucleotides line up with TRBD2. In germline, CDR1 is SGDLS, CDR2 YYNGEE. V lost 0 bases to trimming and J lost 6 bases; unmatched junction nucleotides: 12. This CDR3 is built from 17 residues. For the CDR3, the DNA is TGTGCCAGCAGCGTAGCTTCCGGGGGGGTAACAAGCGATACGCAGTATTTT. Amino acid sequence: CASSVASGGVTSDTQYF.

The J gene is TRBJ2-7, the V gene TRBV6-5; TRBD1 matches 8 bases. J was trimmed by 4 bases and V by 5 bases; bases with no gene match: 10. From germline, CDR1 is MNHEY and CDR2 SVGAGI. CDR3 length equals 15 residues. The CDR3 reads CASSPYSTGGYEQYF. The CDR3 DNA follows: TGTGCCAGCAGTCCTTACAGTACAGGGGGATACGAGCAGTACTTC.

This clone has just a few counts. This chain joins TRBV27 and TRBJ2-7, with TRBD1 as a possible D gene (6 bases). Germline V gene data show CDR1 as MNHEY and CDR2 as SMNVEV (reference sequence). CDR3 length: 14 residues. V lost 5 bases to trimming and J lost 1 base, with 12 bases between them. The CDR3, as DNA: TGTGCCAGCAGTCCCCAGGGGATTTCCTACGAGCAGTACTTC. Translating it yields CASSPQGISYEQYF.